This T cell receptor (beta chain) is from a study of T cells in localized non-small cell lung cancer. Measured with immunoSEQ multiplex PCR; TCRdb has only the in-frame clones, and not every one. The table records about 23,000 clones, roughly 90% of them present only once. This CDR3 spans 11 amino acids. Germline V CDR1 and CDR2: MNHEY, SVGAGI. The V end lost 7 bases, the J end lost 5 bases, and 7 bases lay between the germline ends. To note about this clone: Other DNA sequences of this sample code for an identical CDR3.

The chain recombines TRBV6-5 with TRBJ2-3; D is undetermined. The receptor comes from a woman between 35 and 75 years old with stage I lung adenocarcinoma. The source was peripheral blood, collected before any cancer treatment. This chain's CDR3 is CASTREDTQYF. In DNA form, the CDR3 reads TGTGCCAGCACCCGAGAAGATACGCAGTATTTT.